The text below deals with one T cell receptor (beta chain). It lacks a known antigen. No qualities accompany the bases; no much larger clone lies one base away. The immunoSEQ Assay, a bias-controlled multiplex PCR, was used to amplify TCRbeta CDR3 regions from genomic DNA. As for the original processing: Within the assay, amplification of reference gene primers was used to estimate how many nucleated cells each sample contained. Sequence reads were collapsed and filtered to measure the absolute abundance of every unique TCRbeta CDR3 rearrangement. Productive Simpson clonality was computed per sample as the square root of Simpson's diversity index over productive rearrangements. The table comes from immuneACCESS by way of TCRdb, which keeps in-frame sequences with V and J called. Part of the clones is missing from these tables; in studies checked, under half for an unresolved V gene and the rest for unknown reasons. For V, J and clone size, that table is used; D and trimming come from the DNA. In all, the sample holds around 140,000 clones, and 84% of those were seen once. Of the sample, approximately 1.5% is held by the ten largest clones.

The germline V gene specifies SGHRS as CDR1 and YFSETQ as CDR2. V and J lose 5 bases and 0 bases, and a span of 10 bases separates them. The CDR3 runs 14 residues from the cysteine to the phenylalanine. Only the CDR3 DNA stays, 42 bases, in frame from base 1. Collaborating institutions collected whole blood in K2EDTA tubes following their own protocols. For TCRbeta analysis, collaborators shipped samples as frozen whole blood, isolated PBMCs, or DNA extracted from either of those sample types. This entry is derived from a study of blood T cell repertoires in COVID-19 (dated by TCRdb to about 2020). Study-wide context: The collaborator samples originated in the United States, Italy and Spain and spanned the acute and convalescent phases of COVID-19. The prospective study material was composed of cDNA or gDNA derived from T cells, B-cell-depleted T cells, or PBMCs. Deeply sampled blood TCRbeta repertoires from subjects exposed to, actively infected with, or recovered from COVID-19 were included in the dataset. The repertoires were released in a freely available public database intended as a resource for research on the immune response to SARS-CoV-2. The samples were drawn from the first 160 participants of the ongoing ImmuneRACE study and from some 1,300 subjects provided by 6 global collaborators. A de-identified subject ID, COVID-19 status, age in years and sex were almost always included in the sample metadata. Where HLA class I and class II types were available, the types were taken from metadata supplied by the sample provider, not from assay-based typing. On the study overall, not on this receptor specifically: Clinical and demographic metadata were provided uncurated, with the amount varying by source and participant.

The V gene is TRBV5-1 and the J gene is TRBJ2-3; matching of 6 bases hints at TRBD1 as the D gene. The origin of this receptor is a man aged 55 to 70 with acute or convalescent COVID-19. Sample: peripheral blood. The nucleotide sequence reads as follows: TGCGCCAGCAGAGCAGGGGTCAGCACAGATACGCAGTATTTT. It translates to CASRAGVSTDTQYF.